One and the same sample provided the 25 T cell receptor beta chains below, sequenced in a study of blood T cell repertoires in COVID-19. Some clones are missing from TCRdb's copy, which holds only in-frame ones; the method was immunoSEQ multiplex PCR. Seen here are 400,000 or so clones, 80% to 95% observed once, and the top ten hold approximately 0.55%. The sequenced material came from PBMCs or T cells enriched from blood (not recorded which). These receptors were obtained from a man between 18 and 29 years old who had recovered from COVID-19.

This chain links TRBV4-1 with TRBJ2-1; D uncertain. V was clipped by 4 bases and J by 7 bases, with 17 bases between them. The CDR3 is made up of 15 amino acids. Germline CDR1 and CDR2: MGHRA and YSYEKL. The CDR3 nucleotides read TGCGCCAGCAGCCTCCTACTCCCGGGTGGGAATGAGCAGTTCTTC. Protein product: CASSLLLPGGNEQFF.

The genes are TRBV7-9 and TRBJ2-7; 9 positions match TRBD1. This CDR3 has 13 residues. CDR1 and CDR2 (germline): SEHNR, FQNEAQ (reference sequence). With V trimmed by 6 bases and J by 5 bases, 5 bases remained unmatched. CDR3 amino acids: CASRSDRGNEQYF. The CDR3 DNA reads as TGTGCCAGCAGGTCGGACAGGGGAAACGAGCAGTACTTC.

This rearrangement joins TRBV2 to TRBJ2-2; the D gene is possibly TRBD2 (5 bases). The V gene lost 8 bases and the J gene lost 5 bases, with 9 bases spanning the gap. CDR3 length equals 12 residues. The germline V gene encodes CDR1 SNHLY and CDR2 FYNNEI. The CDR3 DNA reads TGTGCCAGCGGATGGGAGACCGGGGAGCTGTTTTTT. This codes for CASGWETGELFF.

The J gene is TRBJ2-3, the V gene TRBV27, with 11 bases lining up with TRBD2. The CDR3 has 16 amino acids. Germline assignment: CDR1 MNHEY and CDR2 SMNVEV (reference sequence). V shed 5 bases, J shed 3 bases, and the junction held 7 bases outside the gene matches. CDR3 sequence reads: CASSELAGALTDTQYF. CDR3 sequence (DNA): TGTGCCAGCAGTGAACTAGCGGGAGCGTTGACAGATACGCAGTATTTT.

V and J are TRBV7-6 and TRBJ1-5; D might be TRBD1 (5 bases). Deletions cut 5 bases from V and 3 bases from J, with 14 bases between. In germline, CDR1 is SGHVS, CDR2 FNYEAQ. The CDR3 extends over 15 amino acids. In DNA form, the CDR3 reads TGTGCCAGCAGCCCATTAGGGGAATACAATCAGCCCCAGCATTTT. It specifies CASSPLGEYNQPQHF.

The genes are TRBV30 and TRBJ1-2; 9 positions agree with TRBD1. The CDR3 loop spans 15 amino acids. J gave up 8 bases and V 4 bases, and 14 bases lay outside the gene matches. In germline, CDR1 is GTSNPN, CDR2 SVGIG (reference sequence). Written as DNA, the CDR3 is TGTGCCTGGAAAAGGACAGGGGTTCAGGAAGACGGCTACACCTTC. Translated, it gives CAWKRTGVQEDGYTF.

The rearrangement joins TRBV7-9 to TRBJ2-5; possibly TRBD1 for D (6 bases). The CDR3 contains 15 residues. The germline V gene has CDR1 SEHNR and CDR2 FQNEAQ (reference sequence). Trimming cost V 7 bases and J 5 bases, with 20 bases left between them. CDR3 DNA sequence: TGTGCCAGCACGCAGGGGTGGTCAATAGTGGAGACCCAGTACTTC. Translating gives CASTQGWSIVETQYF.

The gene calls are TRBV27 and TRBJ1-4; TRBD1 matches 8 bases. CDR3 length equals 15 residues. Germline V gene data show CDR1 as MNHEY and CDR2 as SMNVEV (reference sequence). Trimming removed 6 bases from V and 5 bases from J; junction bases left unmatched: 8. The CDR3 sequence is CASSFDRGGNEKLFF. CDR3 DNA sequence: TGTGCCAGCAGCTTTGACAGGGGAGGGAATGAAAAACTGTTTTTT.

V and J are TRBV27 and TRBJ2-2; D remains unclear. The CDR3 sequence is 16 residues long. The V gene's germline CDR1 is MNHEY and CDR2 SMNVEV (reference sequence). V shed 2 bases and J shed 1 base, with 11 bases lying between them. CDR3 region: CASSLPTFLNTGELFF. DNA of the CDR3: TGTGCCAGCAGTTTACCCACTTTTCTGAACACCGGGGAGCTGTTTTTT.

This chain links TRBV20-1 with TRBJ1-2, with D tentatively TRBD1 (5 bases). V lost 3 bases and J 6 bases, leaving 14 bases between the germline ends. CDR1 DFQATT and CDR2 SNEGSKA come from the germline V gene (reference sequence). The CDR3 sequence is 13 residues long. CDR3 sequence: CSASWQGTDGYTF. CDR3 coding DNA: TGCAGTGCTAGTTGGCAGGGAACGGATGGCTACACCTTC.

The chain's CDR3 is CASSFSYSYEQYF. The CDR3 bases are TGTGCCAGCAGTTTTTCGTACTCCTACGAGCAGTACTTC. The chain links TRBV28 to TRBJ2-7; D unclear. CDR1 and CDR2 (germline): MDHEN, SYDVKM. This CDR3 has 13 residues. The ends were cut back, 3 bases at V and 0 bases at J, with 6 bases in the middle.

This chain joins TRBV29-1 and TRBJ2-7, with 10 bases lining up with TRBD2. The junction had 15 bases not matched to a gene; V was cut back by 7 bases and J by 6 bases. The CDR3 length is 15 residues. Germline V gives CDR1 SQVTM, CDR2 ANQGSEA. Here the CDR3 DNA reads TGCAGCGCACAAACCAGAACTAGCGGGGTTGGCGAGCAGTACTTC. Protein: CSAQTRTSGVGEQYF.

This clone was detected a few times. The V gene is TRBV27, the J gene TRBJ2-7, with 8 nucleotides matching TRBD2. Germline V gene data show CDR1 as MNHEY and CDR2 as SMNVEV (reference sequence). Losses at the gene ends were 6 bases for V and 4 bases for J; bases not matched to a gene: 14. The CDR3 sequence is 16 residues long. CDR3 amino acids: CASSPLAAKRRYEQYF. DNA of the CDR3: TGTGCCAGCAGCCCACTAGCGGCGAAGCGTCGTTACGAGCAGTACTTC.

The chain recombines TRBV12-3 or TRBV12-4 with TRBJ1-1; 7 positions agree with TRBD1. The trim removed 4 bases at V and 10 bases at J, leaving 9 bases unmatched. This CDR3 contains 13 residues. The CDR3 spells CASSYDRVWGAFF. The DNA of the CDR3 is TGTGCCAGCAGTTATGACAGGGTTTGGGGAGCTTTCTTT.

CDR3 sequence reads: CSTDYLRESYGYTF. Written as DNA, the CDR3 is TGCAGCACCGATTACTTAAGAGAGAGCTATGGCTACACCTTC. J is TRBJ1-2 and V is TRBV29-1; D remains ambiguous. The germline gives CDR1 SQVTM, CDR2 ANQGSEA. The length of the CDR3 is 14 residues. V was clipped by 8 bases and J by 4 bases, with 20 bases between them.

The gene calls are TRBV7-9 and TRBJ2-1, with D tentatively TRBD2 (6 bases). Trimming pared 5 bases from V and 0 bases from J, leaving 14 bases between. The CDR3 is 16 amino acids. The germline V gene has CDR1 SEHNR and CDR2 FQNEAQ (reference sequence). The CDR3 DNA is TGTGCCAGCAGCCGGGACTTCAGTAGCTCCTACAATGAGCAGTTCTTC. Its protein is CASSRDFSSSYNEQFF.

Remarks on this clone: Other DNA sequences in the sample encode the same CDR3. The chain uses TRBV19 and TRBJ1-1; no reliable D call. Germline CDR1 reads LNHDA; CDR2 reads SQIVND (reference sequence). The germline V and J ends were trimmed by 4 bases and 1 base, with 4 bases remaining between them. The CDR3 is 12 amino acids. CDR3 amino acids: CASSTKNTEAFF. CDR3 DNA sequence: TGTGCCAGTAGTACAAAGAACACTGAAGCTTTCTTT.

The chain uses TRBV20-1 and TRBJ1-4, with D unresolved. Germline V gene lookup returns CDR1 DFQATT and CDR2 SNEGSKA (reference sequence). CDR3 size: 10 residues. Trimming pared 6 bases from V and 5 bases from J, leaving 4 bases between. The CDR3 DNA sequence: TGCAGTGCACGGAATGAAAAACTGTTTTTT. Its protein is CSARNEKLFF.

V and J are TRBV9 and TRBJ2-1; TRBD2 matches at 7 bases. Germline V gene lookup returns CDR1 SGDLS and CDR2 YYNGEE. The CDR3 is made up of 15 amino acids. Trimming removed 3 bases from V and 1 base from J; junction bases left unmatched: 4. Here the CDR3 DNA reads TGTGCCAGCAGCGCCGGGCGGGGGTCCTACAATGAGCAGTTCTTC. Residues: CASSAGRGSYNEQFF.

The chain recombines TRBV5-1 with TRBJ1-1; 7 nucleotides line up with TRBD1. The ends lost 7 bases at V and 2 bases at J; junction bases unmatched: 11. The CDR3 has 15 residues. Germline CDR1 is SGHRS and CDR2 is YFSETQ. DNA of the CDR3: TGCGCCAGCCGCCGACAGGGAATTGCTAACACTGAAGCTTTCTTT. It specifies CASRRQGIANTEAFF.

The chain links TRBV18 to TRBJ2-2; D is uncertain. CDR1 and CDR2 from the germline V gene are KGHSH and LQKENI. The V end was cut by 2 bases, the J end by 0 bases, with 7 bases between. This CDR3 comprises 15 residues. The CDR3 spells CASSPRGSNTGELFF. DNA of the CDR3: TGTGCCAGCTCACCAAGAGGTTCGAACACCGGGGAGCTGTTTTTT.

CDR3 residues: CASTEGADTQYF. As DNA, the CDR3 is TGTGCCAGTACGGAGGGCGCAGATACGCAGTATTTT. The gene calls are TRBV2 and TRBJ2-3; D possibly corresponds to TRBD2 (6 bases). Germline lookup yields CDR1 SNHLY and CDR2 FYNNEI. The CDR3 runs 12 residues. The V end lost 9 bases, the J end lost 4 bases, and 11 bases lay between the germline ends.

This rearrangement joins TRBV15 to TRBJ2-5, with a tentative D call TRBD1 (5 bases). V gave up 10 bases and J gave up 2 bases, with 23 bases separating them. CDR3 length: 16 amino acids. Germline assignment: CDR1 LNHNV and CDR2 YYDKDF (reference sequence). The CDR3, as DNA: TGTGCCAGCAACCAGGGCCTAGACCCGTATCAAGAGACCCAGTACTTC. This gives the protein CASNQGLDPYQETQYF.

The chain recombines TRBV2 with TRBJ2-3; 9 nucleotides match TRBD2. V trimming: 8 bases; J trimming: 2 bases; junction bases outside the gene matches: 5. The CDR3 is made up of 14 amino acids. Germline V lookup: CDR1 SNHLY, CDR2 FYNNEI. CDR3 residues: CASGLAGITDTQYF. The CDR3, as DNA: TGTGCCAGCGGGCTAGCGGGGATCACAGATACGCAGTATTTT.

The chain recombines TRBV12-3 or TRBV12-4 with TRBJ1-2; 10 bases are a match to TRBD1. This CDR3 is built from 13 residues. The V segment lost 1 base and the J segment 9 bases; nucleotides outside the gene matches: 2. The CDR3 sequence is CASSLGTGGSYTF. For the CDR3, the DNA is TGTGCCAGCAGTTTAGGGACAGGGGGTAGCTACACCTTC.